Given below is one T cell receptor beta chain in context. This clone was detected only a few times. Its antigen target is currently unknown. Base qualities are missing; no much larger clone stands one base away. V and J are truncated by 2 bases and 0 bases respectively, leaving an intervening sequence of 12 bases. Per the germline V gene, SGHRS is the CDR1 and YFSETQ is the CDR2. From the cysteine through the phenylalanine, the CDR3 covers 17 amino acids. The retained sequence is limited to the CDR3, 51 bases, with the frame set at the first base. The data stem from a study of OX40 agonist ivuxolimab in advanced cancers. As for the study more broadly: The costimulatory receptor OX40 (CD134) was targeted by ivuxolimab, a fully human IgG2 agonistic monoclonal antibody. Intravenous ivuxolimab was administered to patients every 2 weeks at six dose levels: 0.01, 0.1, 0.3, 1.5, 3 and 10 mg/kg. Among the roughly 54 dose-escalation patients, approximately 20 had hepatocellular carcinoma, 15 or so melanoma, 9 renal cell carcinoma and 9 head and neck cancer. In the dose-escalation cohort, around 80% of patients were male, and the mean age was 60 years with a range of roughly 20 to 85. Patients were allowed to have had prior anti-PD-1, anti-PD-L1 or anti-CTLA-4 therapy, and approximately 40% of the dose-escalation patients had previously received checkpoint inhibitors. Partial responses occurred in three dose-escalation patients: two with cutaneous melanoma and one with hepatocellular carcinoma. The point of sequencing TCRbeta in the periphery was to test whether ivuxolimab changed TCR sequence diversity and drove clonal T-cell expansion. The monotherapy dose-escalation portion (N ≈ 55 patients) of the phase I ivuxolimab trial is reported in the paper.

Genomic DNA was isolated from the sorted cells so that the TCRbeta CDR3 region could be sequenced. TCRbeta CDR3 regions were sequenced using the immunoSEQ Assay. Held by TCRdb, this immuneACCESS table contains in-frame sequences only and omits some clones. Under half of the omission traces to an unresolved V gene where checked; the cause of the rest is unknown. For this sample the table gives around 100,000 clones, of which 90% were detected only once. More than 0.15% of the sample is taken by the ten largest. Patients with a history of autoimmune disease or receiving systemic immunosuppression were excluded from the trial. Peripheral blood for TCR sequencing was collected from all dose cohorts at baseline, on cycle 4 day 1, and on cycle 7 day 1. The samples were drawn from a first-in-human, open-label, multicenter phase I dose-escalation trial of ivuxolimab. Adults with locally advanced or metastatic melanoma, renal cell carcinoma, hepatocellular carcinoma or head and neck squamous cell carcinoma were enrolled in the trial. Before TCR sequencing, CD4+ and CD8+ T cells were separately sorted from peripheral blood.

Broader findings and caveats from the paper: In the 0.1-3.0 mg/kg groups, partial responders had among the lowest normalized peripheral clonal expansion, particularly in CD8+ T cells. The antigen specificity of the peripheral T cells that underwent clonal expansion was not determined. After ivuxolimab, CD8+ T cells had more expanded clones than CD4+ T cells on average. Clonal expansion of both CD4+ and CD8+ blood T cells was observed from baseline to week 6 at doses 0.1 to 3.0 mg/kg. Low levels of normalized T-cell clonal expansion were also seen in some nonresponding patients.

Recombination joined TRBV5-1 with TRBJ2-6; TRBD2 is possibly the D segment (5 matching bases). Source: CD4+ or CD8+ T cells sorted from blood, taken in a trial of the OX40 agonist ivuxolimab. The clonotype originates from an adult with an advanced solid tumor such as melanoma, head and neck, liver or kidney cancer. The sequence in DNA is TGCGCCAGCAGCTTACGGACGGGGAGCTCTGGGGCCAACGTCCTGACTTTC. This yields the protein CASSLRTGSSGANVLTF.